This is a list of T cell receptor beta chains from one sample in a study of cytomegalovirus exposure and HLA in healthy donors. Assay used: immunoSEQ multiplex PCR; TCRdb lists only in-frame clones, some missing. The table lists about 180,000 clones, more than 60% of them singletons, with over 2% in the top ten. Sequencing was done on a sample of PBMCs. All receptors derive from a human donor in good health. The CDR3 runs from the conserved cysteine through the conserved F or W. The D gene is left open where the match is weak. The listing skips clone size in some rows; elsewhere it reads once, few, many or a size class.

v_gene,abundance,j_gene,d_gene,CDR3nt,CDR3aa
TRBV2,.,TRBJ1-6,TRBD1,TGTGCCAGCAGTGAGCAGGGGGCTCGTTCCTATAATTCACCCCTCCACTTT,CASSEQGARSYNSPLHF
TRBV7-9,few,TRBJ2-1,.,TGTGCCAGCAGCTTAGCTCGGTTCGGGGGCAATGAGCAGTTCTTC,CASSLARFGGNEQFF
TRBV6-5,few,TRBJ1-2,TRBD1,TGTGCCAGCAGTTCGATATTCTCGGACAGGAACTATGGCTACACCTTC,CASSSIFSDRNYGYTF
TRBV25-1,.,TRBJ1-4,TRBD1,TGTGCCAGCAGTGAATGGCTGGACAGGGTTGAAAAACTGTTTTTT,CASSEWLDRVEKLFF
TRBV19,.,TRBJ1-2,TRBD1,TGTGCCAGTAGTCCCCGGACAGGTGCTAACTATGGCTACACCTTC,CASSPRTGANYGYTF
TRBV6-5,.,TRBJ2-1,TRBD1,TGTGCCAGCAGACCTGGACAGGTCAGGTCCAATGAGCAGTTCTTC,CASRPGQVRSNEQFF
TRBV28,once,TRBJ2-7,.,TGTGCCAGCAGGCCTCCCGGAGACGAGCAGTACTTC,CASRPPGDEQYF
TRBV6-6,.,TRBJ1-1,TRBD1,TGTGCCAGCAGTTACGGGTACAGGGGGCGGAACACTGAAGCTTTCTTT,CASSYGYRGRNTEAFF
TRBV30,.,TRBJ2-3,.,TGTGCCTGGAGTGTATCGAGCACAGATACGCAGTATTTT,CAWSVSSTDTQYF
TRBV10-1,.,TRBJ2-1,.,TGCGCCAGCAGTGAGGGAACTAGAACCCTGCCTGAGCAGTTCTTC,CASSEGTRTLPEQFF
TRBV9,once,TRBJ2-5,TRBD1,TGTGCCAGCAGCGTAGCTCCGTACCCCGGGACAGGGGAAGAGACCCAGTACTTC,CASSVAPYPGTGEETQYF
TRBV2,.,TRBJ2-1,TRBD2,TGTGCCAGCAGGGCGGTTGGGGGGGACAATGAGCAGTTCTTC,CASRAVGGDNEQFF
TRBV5-6,.,TRBJ2-5,TRBD2,TGTGCCAGCAGGTCTCGACTAGCGGGGGGAGGTGAGACCCAGTACTTC,CASRSRLAGGGETQYF
TRBV5-1,.,TRBJ1-2,.,TGCGCCAGCAGCTTGTCAGACAGGAACTATGGCTACACCTTC,CASSLSDRNYGYTF
TRBV2,.,TRBJ2-2,.,TGTGCCAGCAGTGAAGCCCCCCCCAGGGGGAACACCGGGGAGCTGTTTTTT,CASSEAPPRGNTGELFF
TRBV19,.,TRBJ1-4,.,TGTGCCAGTAGTACCCAACACTCCCTAGGAACAACTAATGAAAAACTGTTTTTT,CASSTQHSLGTTNEKLFF
TRBV14,.,TRBJ1-2,.,TGTGCCAGCAGCCAAGTAGGGGCTAGGGGCTACACCTTC,CASSQVGARGYTF
TRBV10-3,.,TRBJ2-5,TRBD2,TGTGCCATCCGCGACGGGGGGGCGGAGACCCAGTACTTC,CAIRDGGAETQYF
TRBV2,few,TRBJ1-1,.,TGTGCCAGCAAGGGCACTCTCCGGGAATTGAACACTGAAGCTTTCTTT,CASKGTLRELNTEAFF
TRBV6-6,.,TRBJ1-1,.,TGTGCCAGCAGTTACTCGACAGGCCAAGCTTTCTTT,CASSYSTGQAFF
TRBV7-9,.,TRBJ1-2,TRBD1,TGTGCCAGCAGCTTAGGACAGGGGGGCGCCTACACCTTC,CASSLGQGGAYTF
TRBV2,.,TRBJ2-1,TRBD2,TGTGCCAGCAGCCGACTAGCGGGGGGGAATGAGCAGTTCTTC,CASSRLAGGNEQFF
TRBV18,.,TRBJ2-5,TRBD1,TGTGCCAGCTCACCCCCGGGACAGCAAGAGACCCAGTACTTC,CASSPPGQQETQYF
TRBV5-4,.,TRBJ1-1,.,TGTGCCAGCAGCTTGTTGTTGGGAGGGGACACTGAAGCTTTCTTT,CASSLLLGGDTEAFF
TRBV10-2,.,TRBJ2-7,TRBD1,TGCGCCAGCAGGGAAGGACAGGTCTTGTACGAGCAGTACTTC,CASREGQVLYEQYF
TRBV29-1,.,TRBJ1-5,.,TGCAGCGTCCGGGGGGGGGCAAGACAGCCCCAGCATTTT,CSVRGGARQPQHF
TRBV10-3,.,TRBJ2-3,.,TGTGCCATCAGTGAAACGACAGTCAGCACAGATACGCAGTATTTT,CAISETTVSTDTQYF
TRBV5-3,.,TRBJ1-1,.,TGTGCCAGAAGCTTCAAAAAGAACACTGAAGCTTTCTTT,CARSFKKNTEAFF
TRBV30,once,TRBJ1-5,TRBD1,TGTGCCTGGGCCCTCGGACAGGCTAGCAATCAGCCCCAGCATTTT,CAWALGQASNQPQHF
TRBV7-2,.,TRBJ1-3,.,TGTGCCAGCAGCCCACGTTTTGGCGGTGGAAACACCATATATTTT,CASSPRFGGGNTIYF
TRBV4-1,.,TRBJ1-1,.,TGCGCCAGCAGCCAAGCGACAGCTTTCATGAACACTGAAGCTTTCTTT,CASSQATAFMNTEAFF
TRBV7-6,.,TRBJ1-6,.,TGTGCCAGCAGCTTCTCGGGCAGGGGATGGAATTCACCCCTCCACTTT,CASSFSGRGWNSPLHF
TRBV19,.,TRBJ2-7,.,TGTGCCAGTAGTATAGGGGGAGGCTCCTACGAGCAGTACTTC,CASSIGGGSYEQYF
TRBV23-1,once,TRBJ2-2,.,TGCGCCAGCAGTCAATCCCCCGGACGGGAGAACACCGGGGAGCTGTTTTTT,CASSQSPGRENTGELFF
TRBV11-2,.,TRBJ2-1,.,TGTGCCAGCAGCCTCAACAGGCTTCCCTACAATGAGCAGTTCTTC,CASSLNRLPYNEQFF
TRBV2,.,TRBJ1-2,TRBD1,TGTGCCAGCAGTGCTACCGGGACAGGGGGTGGCTACACCTTC,CASSATGTGGGYTF
TRBV6-6,few,TRBJ1-2,TRBD1,TGTGCCAGCAAAGGTAGCGGGACAGTCTATGGCTACACCTTC,CASKGSGTVYGYTF
TRBV10-3,once,TRBJ2-1,TRBD2,TGTGCCATCAGTGAGTCCTTCACTAGCGGGGGGGACAATGAGCAGTTCTTC,CAISESFTSGGDNEQFF
TRBV11-2,.,TRBJ2-5,TRBD2,TGTGCCAGCAGGGCCCTAGCTAGCGGGGTAAAAGAGACCCAGTACTTC,CASRALASGVKETQYF
TRBV6-5,few,TRBJ1-2,.,TGTGCCAGCAGTTACTCCCGGGGAATGGATGGCTACACCTTC,CASSYSRGMDGYTF
TRBV5-1,once,TRBJ2-1,TRBD1,TGCGCCAGCAGCTTGTTTCTGGGTTTTGGGACAGGGGGTAATGAGCAGTTCTTC,CASSLFLGFGTGGNEQFF